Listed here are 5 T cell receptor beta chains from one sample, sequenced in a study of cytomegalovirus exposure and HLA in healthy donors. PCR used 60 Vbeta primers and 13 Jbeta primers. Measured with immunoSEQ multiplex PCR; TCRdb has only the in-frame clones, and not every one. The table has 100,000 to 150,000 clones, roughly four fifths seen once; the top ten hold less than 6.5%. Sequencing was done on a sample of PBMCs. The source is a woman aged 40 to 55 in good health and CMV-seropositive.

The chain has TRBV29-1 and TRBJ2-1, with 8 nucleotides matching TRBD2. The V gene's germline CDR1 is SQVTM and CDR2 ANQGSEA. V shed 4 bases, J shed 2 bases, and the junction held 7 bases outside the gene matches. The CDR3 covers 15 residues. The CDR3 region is CSVALGTRPYNEQFF. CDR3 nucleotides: TGCAGCGTTGCTCTCGGGACTAGGCCCTACAATGAGCAGTTCTTC.

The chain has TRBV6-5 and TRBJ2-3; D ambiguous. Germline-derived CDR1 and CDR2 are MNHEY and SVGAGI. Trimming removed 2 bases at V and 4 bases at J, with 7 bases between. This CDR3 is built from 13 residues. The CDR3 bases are TGTGCCAGCAGTTACCCCCGGGCAGATACGCAGTATTTT. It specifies CASSYPRADTQYF.

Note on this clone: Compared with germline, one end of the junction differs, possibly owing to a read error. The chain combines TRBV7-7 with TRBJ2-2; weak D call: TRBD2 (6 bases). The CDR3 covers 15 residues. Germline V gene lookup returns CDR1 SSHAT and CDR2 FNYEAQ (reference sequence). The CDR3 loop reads CASSLQGGVTGELFF. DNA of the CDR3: TGTGCTAGCAGCCTCCAGGGCGGGGTCACCGGGGAGCTGTTTTTT.

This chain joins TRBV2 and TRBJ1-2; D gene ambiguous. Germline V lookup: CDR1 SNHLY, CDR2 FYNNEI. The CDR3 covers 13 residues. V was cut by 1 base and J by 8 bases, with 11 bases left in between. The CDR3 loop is CASSEDPGGGYTF. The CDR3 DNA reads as TGTGCCAGCAGTGAAGATCCGGGCGGGGGCTACACCTTC.

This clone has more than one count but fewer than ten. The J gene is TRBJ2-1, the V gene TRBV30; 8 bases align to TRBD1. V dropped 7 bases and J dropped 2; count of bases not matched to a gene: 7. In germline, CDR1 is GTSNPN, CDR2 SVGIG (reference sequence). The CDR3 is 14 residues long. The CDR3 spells CASSDRVAYNEQFF. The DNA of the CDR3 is TGTGCCTCCTCGGACAGGGTGGCCTACAATGAGCAGTTCTTC. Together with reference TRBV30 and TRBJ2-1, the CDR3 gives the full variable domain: SQTIHQWPATLVQPVGSPLSLECTVEGTSNPNLYWYRQAAGRGLQLLFYSVGIGQISSEVPQNLSASRPQDRQFILSSKKLLLSDSGFYLCASSDRVAYNEQFFGPGTRLTVL.